These 25 T cell receptor beta chains share one sample of origin, sequenced in a study of regulatory T cells in long-lasting Graves disease (dated by TCRdb to the early 2020s). The time point label corresponds to: newly diagnosed GD, antithyroid drugs for less than 3 months. For both TCR sequencing and RNA sequencing, RNA was extracted from PBMCs in TRIzol. The library was produced with multiplex PCR. TCRdb shows the sequencer as Illumina HiSeq 4000. TCR beta libraries were built with iRepertoire HTBI primers and Arm-PCR amplification of CDR3 regions. In-frame beta chains were kept once TCRdb had trimmed the public reads at Q25 with fastp and called clones with MiXCR. Each CDR3 protein appears once, grouped with its most common genes and DNA. The sample yields 300,000 to 400,000 distinct CDR3 sequences; more than 15% were counted once. The ten largest clonotypes hold about two fifths of the sample.

Here the sequenced sample was peripheral blood mononuclear cells (PBMCs), taken at new diagnosis, from a patient treated with antithyroid drugs. Every receptor here comes from a female donor with Graves disease.

This clonotype was detected many times. The chain links TRBV28 to TRBJ2-3; D is uncertain. From germline, CDR1 is MDHEN and CDR2 SYDVKM. The CDR3 runs to 12 residues. Trimming stripped 4 bases from V and 4 bases from J, with 6 bases between. The CDR3 sequence: CASSSQSDTQYF. The CDR3 bases are TGTGCCAGCAGTTCCCAATCAGATACGCAGTATTTT.

The chain links TRBV12-3 or TRBV12-4 to TRBJ2-1; D gene ambiguous. V lost 7 bases and J 0 bases, leaving 16 bases between the germline ends. The CDR3 extends over 16 amino acids. CDR3 DNA sequence: TGTGCCAGCATCTTGGTTGGGGAAACCTCCTACAATGAGCAGTTCTTC. This gives the protein CASILVGETSYNEQFF.

This clonotype has a count of ten or more. The genes are TRBV10-3 and TRBJ1-3; perhaps TRBD1 as D (5 bases). The germline V gene encodes CDR1 ENHRY and CDR2 SYGVKD. This CDR3 is built from 17 residues. V lost 4 bases and J lost 2, with 18 bases in between. The CDR3 here is CAISATGGGVAGNTIYF. The DNA for the CDR3 is TGTGCCATCAGTGCGACCGGGGGGGGAGTCGCTGGAAACACCATATATTTT.

This clonotype was observed a few times. This chain uses TRBV28 with TRBJ1-5; TRBD1 matches at 8 bases. Germline CDR1 MDHEN, CDR2 SYDVKM. Losses at the gene ends were 8 bases for V and 2 bases for J; bases not matched to a gene: 2. The CDR3 is 13 amino acids. CDR3 DNA sequence: TGTGCCAGCCAGGGACAGGGCAATCAGCCCCAGCATTTT. Amino acid sequence: CASQGQGNQPQHF. Complete variable domain (other parts from reference TRBV28 and TRBJ1-5): DVKVTQSSRYLVKRTGEKVFLECVQDMDHENMFWYRQDPGLGLRLIYFSYDVKMKEKGDIPEGYSVSREKKERFSLILESASTNQTSMYLCASQGQGNQPQHFGDGTRLSIL.

This clonotype occurred a few times. A much larger clone lies one base from this, so it may be a read error. The chain uses TRBV24-1 and TRBJ2-1; 9 bases align to TRBD2. CDR1 and CDR2 from the germline V gene are KGHDR and SFDVKD. V lost 0 bases, J lost 9 bases, and 11 bases stayed unmatched. The length of the CDR3 is 17 residues. CDR3 sequence (DNA): TGTGCCACCAGTGATTTGGTTACTAGCGGAGCGGGAGGTGAGCAGTTCTTC. As protein: CATSDLVTSGAGGEQFF.

The chain is built from TRBV30 and TRBJ1-5, with D maybe TRBD1 (6 bases). Germline values: CDR1 GTSNPN, CDR2 SVGIG (reference sequence). Trimming took off 5 bases at V and 0 bases at J, with 14 bases between the two ends. The CDR3 has 15 residues. The CDR3 region is CAWGIGGYSNQPQHF. In DNA, the CDR3 is TGTGCCTGGGGAATAGGGGGTTATAGCAATCAGCCCCAGCATTTT.

This clonotype was recorded at least ten times. This chain uses TRBV18 with TRBJ2-1; D possibly uses TRBD1 or TRBD2 (6 bases each). Deletions cut 6 bases from V and 5 bases from J, with 17 bases between. Per the germline V gene, CDR1 is KGHSH and CDR2 is LQKENI. This CDR3 is built from 15 residues. CDR3 in amino acids: CASSRTGTSHNEQFF. CDR3 in DNA: TGTGCCAGCTCGCGCACAGGGACTTCTCACAATGAGCAGTTCTTC.

This clonotype was observed a handful of times. The CDR3 DNA is TGTGCCAGCACCTACCCAGGACAGGGAGGGCAGTACTTC. Its translation is CASTYPGQGGQYF. The gene calls are TRBV5-4 and TRBJ2-7; the match to TRBD1 covers 8 bases. V shed 6 bases and J 9 bases; nucleotides not matched to a gene: 11. The CDR3 totals 13 residues. CDR1 and CDR2 (germline): SGHNT, YYREEE (reference sequence).

This clonotype showed up many times. This chain links TRBV28 with TRBJ2-7; 7 bases are a match to TRBD2. V was pared by 3 bases and J by 3 bases, with 5 bases of the junction left unmatched. Per germline, CDR1 MDHEN and CDR2 SYDVKM. The CDR3 has 14 residues. The CDR3 nucleotides are TGTGCCAGCAGTTTGGTGGGGGGGGGCTACGAGCAGTACTTC. This translates into CASSLVGGGYEQYF. The full variable domain, with the rest looked up from reference TRBV28 and TRBJ2-7, is DVKVTQSSRYLVKRTGEKVFLECVQDMDHENMFWYRQDPGLGLRLIYFSYDVKMKEKGDIPEGYSVSREKKERFSLILESASTNQTSMYLCASSLVGGGYEQYFGPGTRLTVT.

The chain links TRBV28 to TRBJ2-5; D may correspond to TRBD1 or TRBD2 (6 bases each). Germline V gene lookup returns CDR1 MDHEN and CDR2 SYDVKM. The germline V and J ends were trimmed by 1 base and 5 bases, with 14 bases remaining between them. The CDR3 is 15 residues long. DNA for the CDR3: TGTGCCAGCAGTTTATCTCGGGGGCTGGGGGAGACCCAGTACTTC. Protein: CASSLSRGLGETQYF.

This clonotype was observed a handful of times. The J gene is TRBJ1-1, the V gene TRBV3-1, with D possibly TRBD1 on 5 matching bases. The CDR3 covers 15 residues. Trimming stripped 4 bases from V and 4 bases from J, with 16 bases between. Germline loops: CDR1 LGHDT, CDR2 YNNKEL (reference sequence). Written as DNA, the CDR3 is TGTGCCAGCAGCCTACCCCGGGGAGGGGCCACTGAAGCTTTCTTT. Protein: CASSLPRGGATEAFF. Filled out from reference TRBV3-1 and TRBJ1-1, the complete variable domain reads DTAVSQTPKYLVTQMGNDKSIKCEQNLGHDTMYWYKQDSKKFLKIMFSYNNKELIINETVPNRFSPKSPDKAHLNLHINSLELGDSAVYFCASSLPRGGATEAFFGQGTRLTVV.

This clonotype came up once. The chain joins TRBV20-1 to TRBJ2-7; D is undetermined. Trimming took 0 bases from V and 0 from J, leaving 15 bases between them. This CDR3 has 16 residues. Germline-derived CDR1 and CDR2 are DFQATT and SNEGSKA (reference sequence). CDR3 in amino acids: CSAREKGEPSSYEQYF. CDR3 in DNA: TGCAGTGCTAGAGAGAAGGGTGAGCCGAGCTCCTACGAGCAGTACTTC.

This clonotype was counted at least ten times. The DNA for the CDR3 is TGCAGTGCTAGAGCAGACCCTTATAATTCACCCCTCCACTTT. As protein: CSARADPYNSPLHF. The chain is built from TRBV20-1 and TRBJ1-6; D is undetermined. The length of the CDR3 is 14 residues. Germline-derived CDR1 and CDR2 are DFQATT and SNEGSKA (reference sequence). Trimming cost V 1 base and J 4 bases, with 8 bases left between them.

The V call is TRBV19, the J call TRBJ1-5; D not certain. This CDR3 has 13 residues. The V gene's germline CDR1 is LNHDA and CDR2 SQIVND (reference sequence). V lost 3 bases and J 9 bases, leaving 12 bases between the germline ends. CDR3: CASSIPPRGPQHF. In nucleotides, the CDR3 is TGTGCCAGTAGTATCCCCCCTCGCGGGCCCCAGCATTTT.

In its sample, this clonotype was seen many times. This chain joins TRBV25-1 and TRBJ2-1; D unclear. Trimming removed 4 bases at V and 0 bases at J, with 13 bases between. The CDR3 contains 16 residues. CDR1 is MGHDK, CDR2 SYGVNS, per germline. The CDR3 spells CASSVPDAYSYNEQFF. The CDR3 DNA reads TGTGCCAGCAGTGTCCCTGACGCATACTCCTACAATGAGCAGTTCTTC.

Ten or more counts support this clonotype. The V and J genes are TRBV5-1 and TRBJ2-3, with D possibly TRBD2 on 6 matching bases. This CDR3 is built from 15 residues. Trimming cost V 2 bases and J 2 bases, with 12 bases left between them. Germline values: CDR1 SGHRS, CDR2 YFSETQ. The CDR3 coding sequence is TGCGCCAGCAGCTTTGGAGGGGCCACCACAGATACGCAGTATTTT. This sequence encodes CASSFGGATTDTQYF. Full variable domain (rest looked up from reference TRBV5-1 and TRBJ2-3): KAGVTQTPRYLIKTRGQQVTLSCSPISGHRSVSWYQQTPGQGLQFLFEYFSETQRNKGNFPGRFSGRQFSNSRSEMNVSTLELGDSALYLCASSFGGATTDTQYFGPGTRLTVL.

This clonotype has a count of ten or more. The V call is TRBV19, the J call TRBJ2-5; D might be TRBD2 (5 bases). CDR1 and CDR2 from the germline V gene are LNHDA and SQIVND (reference sequence). V shed 5 bases and J shed 2 bases, with 12 bases lying between them. This CDR3 region has 14 residues. The CDR3 region is CASSRRVAQETQYF. For the CDR3, the DNA is TGTGCCAGTAGTCGGCGGGTAGCGCAAGAGACCCAGTACTTC.

In its sample, this clonotype was seen many times. The chain uses TRBV6-2 or TRBV6-3 and TRBJ1-2, with D maybe TRBD1 (6 bases). Trimming cost V 10 bases and J 5 bases, with 20 bases left between them. Germline values: CDR1 MNHEY, CDR2 SVGEGT. The length of the CDR3 is 14 residues. DNA for the CDR3: TGTGCCACCACGCTAGGGGGTCTCTCTTATGGCTACACCTTC. This encodes CATTLGGLSYGYTF.

The table lists this clonotype with a count of one. This sequence may be a read error, since a much larger clone differs from it by one base. The rearrangement joins TRBV3-1 to TRBJ2-3; D unclear. The DNA end is a closer match to TRBJ2-1, so the J assignment may be wrong. Per the germline V gene, CDR1 is LGHDT and CDR2 is YNNKEL (reference sequence). The CDR3 covers 14 residues. CDR3 loop: CASSQEVYTYEQFF. Here the CDR3 DNA reads TGTGCCAGCAGCCAAGAAGTCTACACCTACGAGCAGTTCTTC.

This chain uses TRBV27 with TRBJ1-5; D not certain. V gave up 4 bases and J gave up 3 bases, with 13 bases separating them. The germline V gene encodes CDR1 MNHEY and CDR2 SMNVEV (reference sequence). The CDR3 spans 15 residues. CDR3 sequence reads: CASSSQSTPNQPQHF. DNA of the CDR3: TGTGCCAGCAGTTCACAATCGACGCCCAATCAGCCCCAGCATTTT.

This clonotype was counted ten times or more. This chain links TRBV15 with TRBJ2-7, with D possibly being TRBD2 (5 bases). This CDR3 contains 15 residues. Deletions cut 2 bases from V and 7 bases from J, with 18 bases between. Germline V lookup: CDR1 LNHNV, CDR2 YYDKDF (reference sequence). The CDR3 region has the DNA TGTGCCACCAGCAGACCGACGGGGTATGAGGAGGAGCAGTACTTC. Amino acids: CATSRPTGYEEEQYF.

This clonotype was detected a few times. The chain employs TRBV28 and TRBJ2-1; TRBD2 aligns across 10 bases. Per the germline V gene, CDR1 is MDHEN and CDR2 is SYDVKM. This CDR3 is built from 13 residues. After removal of 5 bases from V and 7 bases from J, the junction contained 2 bases not matched to a gene. The CDR3 reads CASSTSGVNEQFF. The CDR3 nucleotides read TGTGCCAGCAGTACTAGCGGGGTTAATGAGCAGTTCTTC.

This clonotype was seen at least ten times. The chain employs TRBV7-9 and TRBJ1-4; no clear D gene. Per germline, CDR1 SEHNR and CDR2 FQNEAQ (reference sequence). Trimming took off 1 base at V and 4 bases at J, with 10 bases between the two ends. CDR3 length equals 15 residues. CDR3 nucleotide sequence: TGTGCCAGCAGCTTAGGGGGAACAGTTAATGAAAAACTGTTTTTT. Encoded protein: CASSLGGTVNEKLFF.

This clonotype has a count of ten or more. This chain connects TRBV5-1 to TRBJ2-7; TRBD2 agrees at 14 bases. V was pared by 2 bases and J by 6 bases, with 4 bases of the junction left unmatched. Germline V gives CDR1 SGHRS, CDR2 YFSETQ. The CDR3 runs 15 residues. In DNA form, the CDR3 reads TGCGCCAGCAGCTTAGGACTAGCGGGAGGTACCGAGCAGTACTTC. Translated, it gives CASSLGLAGGTEQYF.

This clonotype has ten or more counts. This sequence joins TRBV10-3 and TRBJ2-3; TRBD2 matches at 7 bases. Germline V gene lookup returns CDR1 ENHRY and CDR2 SYGVKD. V lost 4 bases to trimming and J lost 6 bases; unmatched junction nucleotides: 10. The CDR3 is 15 amino acids. In DNA, the CDR3 is TGTGCCATCAGTGGGCGGGAGAGCGAGTCGGATACGCAGTATTTT. Translated, it gives CAISGRESESDTQYF.